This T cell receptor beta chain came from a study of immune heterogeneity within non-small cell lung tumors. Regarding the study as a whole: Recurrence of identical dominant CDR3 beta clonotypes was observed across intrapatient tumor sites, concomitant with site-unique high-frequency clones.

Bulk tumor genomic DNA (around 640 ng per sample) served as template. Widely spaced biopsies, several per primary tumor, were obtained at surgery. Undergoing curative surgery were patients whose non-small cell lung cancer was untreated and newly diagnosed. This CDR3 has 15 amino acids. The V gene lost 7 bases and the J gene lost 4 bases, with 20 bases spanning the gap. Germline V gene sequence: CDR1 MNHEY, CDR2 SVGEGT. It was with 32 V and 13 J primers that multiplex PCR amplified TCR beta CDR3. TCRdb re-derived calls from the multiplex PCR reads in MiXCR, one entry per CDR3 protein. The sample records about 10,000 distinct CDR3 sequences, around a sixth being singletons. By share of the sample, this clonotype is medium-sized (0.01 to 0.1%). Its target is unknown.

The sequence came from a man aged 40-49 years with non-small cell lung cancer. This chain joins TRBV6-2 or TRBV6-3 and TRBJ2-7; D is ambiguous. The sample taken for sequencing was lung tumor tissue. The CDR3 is CASNSPGVTRYEQYF. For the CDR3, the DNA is TGTGCCAGCAATTCGCCGGGCGTAACACGATACGAGCAGTACTTC.